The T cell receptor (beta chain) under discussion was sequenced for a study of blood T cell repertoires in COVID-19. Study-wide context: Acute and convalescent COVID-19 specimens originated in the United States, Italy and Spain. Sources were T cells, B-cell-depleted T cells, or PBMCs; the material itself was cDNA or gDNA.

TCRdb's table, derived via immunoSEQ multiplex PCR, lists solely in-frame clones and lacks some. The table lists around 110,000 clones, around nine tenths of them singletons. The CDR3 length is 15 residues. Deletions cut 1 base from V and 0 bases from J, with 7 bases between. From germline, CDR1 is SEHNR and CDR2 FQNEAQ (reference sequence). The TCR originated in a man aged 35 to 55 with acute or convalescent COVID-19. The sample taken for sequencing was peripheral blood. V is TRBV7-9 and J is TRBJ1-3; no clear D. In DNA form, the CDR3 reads TGTGCCAGCAGCTTAGTTGGCCTCTCTGGAAACACCATATATTTT. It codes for CASSLVGLSGNTIYF.